This T cell receptor beta chain was identified during a study of T cells expressing NK-cell markers. Study-level results: There remained a lack of clarity about HCMV specificity of expanded NKG2C+ T cell clones. Dominant NKG2C+ clonotype frequencies of about 1.0-8% of CD8+ T cells were measured in about six donors.

Per germline, CDR1 LGHDT and CDR2 YNNKEL (reference sequence). The CDR3 spans 18 residues. A 5'RACE template switching approach incorporating UMIs was used to make TCR beta cDNA. TCRdb reprocessed the 5' RACE reads; each CDR3 protein has one entry and no DNA is given. With about 460,000 distinct CDR3 sequences in the sample, the ten largest clones hold 1.4%. Remarks on this clonotype: Its specificity is not known.

The gene calls are TRBV3-1 and TRBJ2-3; no DNA is available, so the TRBD2 call from TCRdb remains unchecked. The sequenced sample consisted of blood T cells: a sorted CD56 or NKG2C T cell subset, CD4+ or CD8+ T cells, or bulk PBMC T cells (not recorded which). The sequence came from a woman aged 45 to 65 in good health. CDR3 sequence reads: CASSQRTSGRSGTDTQYF.